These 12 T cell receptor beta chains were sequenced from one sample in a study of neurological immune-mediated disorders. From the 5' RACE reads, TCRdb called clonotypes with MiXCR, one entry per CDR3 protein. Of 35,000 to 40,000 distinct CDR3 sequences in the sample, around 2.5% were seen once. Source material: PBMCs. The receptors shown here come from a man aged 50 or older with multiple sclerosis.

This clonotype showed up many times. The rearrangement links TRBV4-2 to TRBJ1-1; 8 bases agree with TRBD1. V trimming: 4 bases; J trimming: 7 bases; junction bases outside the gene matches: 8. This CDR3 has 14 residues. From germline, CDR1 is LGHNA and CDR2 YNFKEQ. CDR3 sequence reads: CASSRTQGAGEAFF. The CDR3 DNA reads TGTGCCAGCAGCCGGACCCAGGGGGCTGGTGAAGCTTTCTTT.

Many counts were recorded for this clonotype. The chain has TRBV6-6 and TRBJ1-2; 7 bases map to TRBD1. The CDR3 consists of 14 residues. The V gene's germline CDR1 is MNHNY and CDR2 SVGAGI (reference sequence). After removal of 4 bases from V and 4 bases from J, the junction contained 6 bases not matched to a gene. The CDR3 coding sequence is TGTGCCAGCAGTTCAGGGGGAGAGGTCTATGGCTACACCTTC. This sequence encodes CASSSGGEVYGYTF.

The CDR3 loop is CASSLQVDSPLHF. The CDR3 region has the DNA TGTGCCAGCAGCTTACAGGTTGATTCACCCCTCCACTTT. J is TRBJ1-6 and V is TRBV11-3; no clear D. V was clipped by 2 bases and J by 8 bases, with 7 bases between them. Germline values: CDR1 SGHNT, CDR2 YENEEA. The CDR3 has 13 amino acids.

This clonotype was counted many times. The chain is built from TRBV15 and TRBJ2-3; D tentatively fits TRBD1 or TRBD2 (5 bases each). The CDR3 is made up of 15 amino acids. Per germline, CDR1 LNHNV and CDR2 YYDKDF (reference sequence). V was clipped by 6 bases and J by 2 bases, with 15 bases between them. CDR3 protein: CATRTEGDVTDTQYF. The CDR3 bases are TGTGCCACCAGGACAGAGGGCGACGTCACAGATACGCAGTATTTT.

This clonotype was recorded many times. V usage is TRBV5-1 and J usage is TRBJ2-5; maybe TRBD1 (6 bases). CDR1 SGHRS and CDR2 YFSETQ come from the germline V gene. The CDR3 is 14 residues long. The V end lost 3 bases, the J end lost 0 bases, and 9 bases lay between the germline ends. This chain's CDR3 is CASSSQGNQETQYF. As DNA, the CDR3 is TGCGCCAGCAGCTCTCAGGGGAACCAAGAGACCCAGTACTTC.

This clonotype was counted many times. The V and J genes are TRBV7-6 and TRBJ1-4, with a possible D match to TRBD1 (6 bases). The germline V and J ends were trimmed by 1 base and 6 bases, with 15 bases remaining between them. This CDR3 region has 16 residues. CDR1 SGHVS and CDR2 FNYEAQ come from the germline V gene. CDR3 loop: CASSLEARGRDEKLFF. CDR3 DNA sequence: TGTGCCAGCAGCTTAGAGGCTCGGGGGCGAGATGAAAAACTGTTTTTT.

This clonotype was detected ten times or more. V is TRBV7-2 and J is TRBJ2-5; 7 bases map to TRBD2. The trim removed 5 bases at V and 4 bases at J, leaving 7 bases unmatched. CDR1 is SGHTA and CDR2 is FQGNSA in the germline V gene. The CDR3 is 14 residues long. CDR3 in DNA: TGTGCCAGCAGCCCCGCGGGGGTGGGAGAGACCCAGTACTTC. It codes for CASSPAGVGETQYF.

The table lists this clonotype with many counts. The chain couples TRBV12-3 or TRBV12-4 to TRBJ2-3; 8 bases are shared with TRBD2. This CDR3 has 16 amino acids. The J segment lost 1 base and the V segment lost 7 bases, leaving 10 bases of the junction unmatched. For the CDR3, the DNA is TGTGCCAGCATGTGGGGGCGGGGGGTAGGCACAGATACGCAGTATTTT. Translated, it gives CASMWGRGVGTDTQYF.

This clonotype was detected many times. The CDR3 here is CASSLGPPSYEQYF. CDR3 nucleotides: TGCGCCAGCAGCTTGGGTCCGCCCTCCTACGAGCAGTACTTC. This chain joins TRBV5-1 and TRBJ2-7; D not resolved. Germline V gives CDR1 SGHRS, CDR2 YFSETQ. The germline V and J ends were trimmed by 0 bases and 0 bases, with 7 bases remaining between them. The CDR3 contains 14 residues.

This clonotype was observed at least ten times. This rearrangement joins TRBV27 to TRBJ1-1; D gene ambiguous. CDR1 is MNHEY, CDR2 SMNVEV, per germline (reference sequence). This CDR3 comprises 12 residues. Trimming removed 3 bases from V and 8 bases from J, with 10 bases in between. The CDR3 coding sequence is TGTGCCAGCAGTTTTCGCGGAGACGAAGCTTTCTTT. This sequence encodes CASSFRGDEAFF.

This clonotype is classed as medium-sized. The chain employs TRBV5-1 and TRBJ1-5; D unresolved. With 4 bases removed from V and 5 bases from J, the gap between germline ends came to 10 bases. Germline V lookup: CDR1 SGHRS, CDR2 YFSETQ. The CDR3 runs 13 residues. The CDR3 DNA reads TGCGCCAGCAGCCCGGGTGGGGATCAGCCCCAGCATTTT. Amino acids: CASSPGGDQPQHF.

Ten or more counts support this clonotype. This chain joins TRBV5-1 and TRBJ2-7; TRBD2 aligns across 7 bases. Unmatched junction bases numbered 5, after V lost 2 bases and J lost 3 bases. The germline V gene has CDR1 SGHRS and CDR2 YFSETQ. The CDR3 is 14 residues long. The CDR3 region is CASSLAGGVYEQYF. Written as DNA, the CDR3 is TGCGCCAGCAGCTTAGCTGGGGGGGTCTACGAGCAGTACTTC.